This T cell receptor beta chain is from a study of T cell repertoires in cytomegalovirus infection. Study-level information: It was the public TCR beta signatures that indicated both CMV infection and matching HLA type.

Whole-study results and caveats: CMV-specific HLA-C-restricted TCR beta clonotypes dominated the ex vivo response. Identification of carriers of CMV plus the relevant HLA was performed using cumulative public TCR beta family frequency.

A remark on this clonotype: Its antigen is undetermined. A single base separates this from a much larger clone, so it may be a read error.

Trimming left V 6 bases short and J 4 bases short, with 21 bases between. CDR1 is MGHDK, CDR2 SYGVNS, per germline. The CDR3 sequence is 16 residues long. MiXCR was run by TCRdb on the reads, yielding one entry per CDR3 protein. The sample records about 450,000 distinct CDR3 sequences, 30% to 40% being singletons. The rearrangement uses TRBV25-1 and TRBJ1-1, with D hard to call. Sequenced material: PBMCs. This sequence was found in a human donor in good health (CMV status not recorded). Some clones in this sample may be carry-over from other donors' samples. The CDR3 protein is CASRGISILESTEAFF. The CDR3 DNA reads TGTGCCAGCAGGGGTATCAGTATTCTGGAGAGCACTGAAGCTTTCTTT.